Following are 19 T cell receptor beta chains from one sample sequenced in a study of graft-versus-host responses after intestinal transplantation. The antigens of these receptors remain unknown. The repertoire was sequenced with immunoSEQ multiplex PCR; TCRdb's copy has only in-frame clones and lacks some. The top ten clones hold around 0.12% of a sample with about 120,000 clones, roughly 93% of them seen once. Material: unstimulated CD4+ T cells sorted from spleen or lymph node cells, obtained before intestinal transplant. These TCRs come from a human donor who received an intestinal transplant.

The table lists this clone with a few counts. The V and J genes are TRBV28 and TRBJ2-4; a weak D match, TRBD1 (6 bases). CDR1 MDHEN and CDR2 SYDVKM come from the germline V gene. V was pared by 2 bases and J by 0 bases, with 14 bases between. The CDR3 contains 17 residues. The CDR3 here is CASSLAYRVIAKNIQYF. The CDR3 DNA reads TGTGCCAGCAGTTTAGCCTACAGGGTTATAGCCAAAAACATTCAGTACTTC.

The chain links TRBV5-1 to TRBJ2-2; weak D call: TRBD1 (5 bases). The CDR3 covers 15 residues. V was trimmed by 6 bases and J by 0 bases, leaving 12 bases between them. Looked up from germline, CDR1 is SGHRS and CDR2 is YFSETQ. The CDR3 loop reads CASTPWTTNTGELFF. CDR3 nucleotides: TGCGCCAGCACCCCATGGACAACGAACACCGGGGAGCTGTTTTTT.

The CDR3 region is CASDQQGSNEKLFF. In nucleotides, the CDR3 is TGTGCCAGCGACCAACAGGGGTCAAATGAAAAACTGTTTTTT. The gene calls are TRBV2 and TRBJ1-4; 7 nucleotides line up with TRBD1. Trimming removed 8 bases from V and 5 bases from J; junction bases left unmatched: 8. Per germline, CDR1 SNHLY and CDR2 FYNNEI. CDR3 size: 14 residues.

This clone is a singleton in its sample. The rearrangement links TRBV5-4 to TRBJ2-3, with TRBD2 identical over 7 bases. There are 15 residues in the CDR3. The germline V gene has CDR1 SGHNT and CDR2 YYREEE (reference sequence). Trimming cost V 2 bases and J 2 bases; bases outside gene matches: 5. This chain's CDR3 is CASSFSLAITDTQYF. Written as DNA, the CDR3 is TGTGCCAGCAGCTTTTCACTAGCGATCACAGATACGCAGTATTTT.

J is TRBJ1-1 and V is TRBV19; D gene uncertain. CDR3 size: 13 residues. Germline lookup yields CDR1 LNHDA and CDR2 SQIVND (reference sequence). V dropped 3 bases and J dropped 0 bases, with 5 bases sitting between them. CDR3 DNA: TGTGCCAGTAGTATTAGCATGAACACTGAAGCTTTCTTT. This codes for CASSISMNTEAFF.

The chain carries TRBV10-3 and TRBJ1-1; the D is unclear. Trimming cost V 6 bases and J 4 bases, with 12 bases left between them. The germline V gene encodes CDR1 ENHRY and CDR2 SYGVKD. The CDR3 length is 13 residues. The CDR3 is CAIRLGPRTEAFF. The CDR3 DNA reads TGTGCCATCAGGTTAGGGCCCCGCACTGAAGCTTTCTTT.

The rearrangement joins TRBV25-1 to TRBJ2-2, with 7 bases that match TRBD2. Per germline, CDR1 MGHDK and CDR2 SYGVNS. Trimming cost V 5 bases and J 4 bases; bases outside gene matches: 7. The CDR3 consists of 15 residues. The CDR3 reads CASSPGTISTGELFF. Here the CDR3 DNA reads TGTGCCAGCAGTCCCGGGACTATAAGCACCGGGGAGCTGTTTTTT.

The V gene is TRBV15, the J gene TRBJ1-4; possible D gene TRBD1, 6 bases. Trimming took 5 bases from V and 8 from J, leaving 18 bases between them. The germline gives CDR1 LNHNV, CDR2 YYDKDF (reference sequence). This CDR3 is built from 15 residues. CDR3: CATSHRVQQGEKLFF. CDR3 DNA sequence: TGTGCCACCAGCCACAGGGTCCAACAGGGAGAAAAACTGTTTTTT.

The gene calls are TRBV5-6 and TRBJ2-2, with 11 nucleotides matching TRBD2. The V segment lost 1 base and the J segment 5 bases; nucleotides outside the gene matches: 10. This CDR3 region has 18 residues. CDR1 and CDR2 from the germline V gene are SGHDT and YYEEEE. The CDR3 is CASSLLRTSGRWTGELFF. In DNA, the CDR3 is TGTGCCAGCAGCTTGTTAAGAACTAGCGGGAGATGGACCGGGGAGCTGTTTTTT.

CDR3 nucleotide sequence: TGTGCCAGCAGCGGACTAGCGGGACGGTCGGAGACCCAGTACTTC. Its translation: CASSGLAGRSETQYF. The genes are TRBV2 and TRBJ2-5, with 12 bases identical to TRBD2. The trim removed 6 bases at V and 5 bases at J, leaving 7 bases unmatched. Germline loops: CDR1 SNHLY, CDR2 FYNNEI. The CDR3 length is 15 residues.

This clone occurred a few times. The V call is TRBV7-9, the J call TRBJ1-3; TRBD1 matches at 7 bases. From germline, CDR1 is SEHNR and CDR2 FQNEAQ (reference sequence). This CDR3 has 18 amino acids. The V gene end was trimmed by 5 bases and the J gene end by 2 bases; junction bases not matched to a gene: 15. CDR3 loop: CASSPIRTGAKAGNTIYF. The CDR3 DNA reads as TGTGCCAGCAGCCCTATTAGGACAGGAGCCAAAGCTGGAAACACCATATATTTT.

V and J are TRBV27 and TRBJ2-7, with TRBD2 identical over 7 bases. The V and J ends lost 1 base and 8 bases, in that order; junction bases with no gene match: 17. The CDR3 runs 17 residues. CDR1 and CDR2 from the germline V gene are MNHEY and SMNVEV (reference sequence). CDR3 nucleotide sequence: TGTGCCAGCAGTTTATATTCTACTAGCGTGATGTTTAGCAAGCAGTACTTC. Protein: CASSLYSTSVMFSKQYF.

The CDR3 nucleotides are TGTGCCAGCAGTCGCGGACTAGCGGGACGCTACGAGCAGTACTTC. Protein sequence: CASSRGLAGRYEQYF. V is TRBV27 and J is TRBJ2-7; 12 positions agree with TRBD2. Germline CDR1 MNHEY, CDR2 SMNVEV (reference sequence). The J segment lost 3 bases and the V segment lost 5 bases, leaving 5 bases of the junction unmatched. The CDR3 sequence is 15 residues long.

V and J are TRBV5-1 and TRBJ2-7; 10 bases fit TRBD2. The CDR3 extends over 16 amino acids. Looked up from germline, CDR1 is SGHRS and CDR2 is YFSETQ. V trimming: 4 bases; J trimming: 1 base; junction bases outside the gene matches: 8. As DNA, the CDR3 is TGCGCCAGCAGCGTGATGAGGACTAGCGGATCCTACGAGCAGTACTTC. Amino acids: CASSVMRTSGSYEQYF.

The rearrangement links TRBV28 to TRBJ1-2; tentative D call: TRBD1 (5 bases). Between the trimmed V and J ends, which lost 6 bases and 4 bases, there was a span of 15 bases. This CDR3 is built from 14 residues. Germline CDR1 is MDHEN and CDR2 is SYDVKM. The CDR3 loop reads CASRNREGPYGYTF. DNA of the CDR3: TGTGCCAGCAGAAACCGAGAGGGGCCCTATGGCTACACCTTC.

The chain joins TRBV19 to TRBJ2-5, with TRBD2 as a possible D gene (5 bases). TRBJ2-7 matches the DNA end more closely, so the J call is doubtful. The V gene's germline CDR1 is LNHDA and CDR2 SQIVND (reference sequence). The CDR3 covers 13 residues. The chain's CDR3 is CAYGGRILYEQYF. DNA for the CDR3: TGTGCCTACGGTGGGAGAATCCTCTACGAGCAGTACTTC.

The chain joins TRBV2 to TRBJ1-3; D possibly corresponds to TRBD1 (6 bases). Germline values: CDR1 SNHLY, CDR2 FYNNEI. The CDR3 is 18 residues long. V was shortened by 6 bases and J by 0 bases, with 21 bases between the two germline ends. The CDR3 here is CASRDRSRGLLSGNTIYF. CDR3 DNA: TGTGCCAGCAGGGACAGAAGTCGCGGCCTACTCTCTGGAAACACCATATATTTT.

This sequence joins TRBV14 and TRBJ1-1; no firm D call. The germline V and J ends were trimmed by 3 bases and 0 bases, with 11 bases remaining between them. This CDR3 has 15 residues. Germline assignment: CDR1 SGHDN and CDR2 FVKESK. CDR3 amino acids: CASSHMNQMNTEAFF. DNA for the CDR3: TGTGCCAGCAGCCATATGAATCAGATGAACACTGAAGCTTTCTTT. The whole variable domain, remainder taken from reference TRBV14 and TRBJ1-1, is EAGVTQFPSHSVIEKGQTVTLRCDPISGHDNLYWYRRVMGKEIKFLLHFVKESKQDESGMPNNRFLAERTGGTYSTLKVQPAELEDSGVYFCASSHMNQMNTEAFFGQGTRLTVV.

The chain is built from TRBV28 and TRBJ2-7, with TRBD2 identical over 7 bases. CDR3 length: 14 residues. Germline trimming cut 7 bases from V and 8 bases from J; bases unmatched to any gene: 14. Germline V lookup: CDR1 MDHEN, CDR2 SYDVKM. CDR3 region: CASTQLGGELKQYF. Here the CDR3 DNA reads TGTGCCAGCACCCAGTTGGGGGGGGAGTTGAAGCAGTACTTC.